Each of the 16 T cell receptor beta chains below was sequenced from the same sample in a study of blood T cell repertoires in COVID-19. Here immunoSEQ multiplex PCR was the method, and the copy in TCRdb shows in-frame clones only, minus some. The repertoire consists of approximately 80,000 clones, with around 86% occurring once and the leading ten covering about 45%. The source material was peripheral blood. Receptor source: a man aged 80 or over with acute or convalescent COVID-19.

The chain carries TRBV7-9 and TRBJ1-6; tentative D call: TRBD1 (5 bases). CDR3 size: 15 residues. Trimming stripped 0 bases from V and 6 bases from J, with 9 bases between. The germline V gene has CDR1 SEHNR and CDR2 FQNEAQ (reference sequence). In DNA form, the CDR3 reads TGTGCCAGCAGCTTAGCGGGCGGGGCTAATTCACCCCTCCACTTT. It specifies CASSLAGGANSPLHF.

CDR3 residues: CASSLGAGGQNIQYF. In DNA, the CDR3 is TGCGCCAGCAGCTTGGGAGCAGGGGGTCAAAACATTCAGTACTTC. V is TRBV5-1 and J is TRBJ2-4; 7 nucleotides align to TRBD1. Germline-derived CDR1 and CDR2 are SGHRS and YFSETQ. V lost 0 bases to trimming and J lost 5 bases; unmatched junction nucleotides: 5. The CDR3 has 15 amino acids.

This chain joins TRBV10-3 and TRBJ1-4; 8 positions match TRBD1. CDR1 is ENHRY and CDR2 is SYGVKD in the germline V gene. There are 14 residues in the CDR3. V shed 3 bases, J shed 5 bases, and the junction held 2 bases outside the gene matches. CDR3 in amino acids: CAISDTGGNEKLFF. CDR3 nucleotides: TGTGCCATCAGTGACACAGGGGGAAATGAAAAACTGTTTTTT.

The V gene is TRBV30, the J gene TRBJ2-3; no firm D call. Trimming took 3 bases from V and 11 from J, leaving 15 bases between them. There are 12 residues in the CDR3. The V gene's germline CDR1 is GTSNPN and CDR2 SVGIG (reference sequence). Here the CDR3 DNA reads TGTGCCTGGAGGCAAGACTCTCCTCGGCAGTATTTT. This gives the protein CAWRQDSPRQYF.

This clone turned up a few times. The chain carries TRBV5-1 and TRBJ1-1; D is unresolved. V was clipped by 5 bases and J by 1 base, with 9 bases between them. Germline loops: CDR1 SGHRS, CDR2 YFSETQ. This CDR3 is 13 amino acids long. CDR3 DNA sequence: TGCGCCAGCAGGGAACAGCCGAACACTGAAGCTTTCTTT. Translation: CASREQPNTEAFF.

Here the CDR3 reads CASSASGMNTEAFF. CDR3 in DNA: TGCGCCAGCAGCGCCTCCGGGATGAACACTGAAGCTTTCTTT. The genes are TRBV5-1 and TRBJ1-1; D uncertain. V gave up 4 bases and J gave up 0 bases, with 10 bases separating them. Looked up from germline, CDR1 is SGHRS and CDR2 is YFSETQ. The CDR3 length is 14 residues. Full variable domain (missing parts from reference TRBV5-1 and TRBJ1-1): KAGVTQTPRYLIKTRGQQVTLSCSPISGHRSVSWYQQTPGQGLQFLFEYFSETQRNKGNFPGRFSGRQFSNSRSEMNVSTLELGDSALYLCASSASGMNTEAFFGQGTRLTVV.

The chain carries TRBV11-3 and TRBJ2-2; TRBD1 matches at 7 bases. The CDR3 is 15 residues long. CDR1 and CDR2 from the germline V gene are SGHNT and YENEEA. With 5 bases clipped from V and 6 bases from J, the junction kept 9 bases outside the gene matches. CDR3 nucleotides: TGTGCCAGCAGCGCCACCGGGACAGCGGCCGGGGAGCTGTTTTTT. Translated: CASSATGTAAGELFF.

This clone came up a few times. CDR3 loop: CASSRDIGYTF. As DNA, the CDR3 is TGTGCCAGCAGTAGGGACATTGGCTACACCTTC. The J gene is TRBJ1-2, the V gene TRBV28, with a possible D match to TRBD1 (6 bases). Germline V gene lookup returns CDR1 MDHEN and CDR2 SYDVKM. The length of the CDR3 is 11 residues. With 5 bases removed from V and 7 bases from J, the gap between germline ends came to 8 bases.

The chain carries TRBV18 and TRBJ2-7; tentatively, D is TRBD1 (5 bases). V shed 2 bases and J shed 3 bases, with 11 bases lying between them. The CDR3 has 14 residues. Germline V gives CDR1 KGHSH, CDR2 LQKENI. In DNA form, the CDR3 reads TGTGCCAGCTCACCAACGACAGAGAACTACGAGCAGTACTTC. Translated: CASSPTTENYEQYF. Looking up the rest from reference TRBV18 and TRBJ2-7 gives the full variable domain: NAGVMQNPRHLVRRRGQEARLRCSPMKGHSHVYWYRQLPEEGLKFMVYLQKENIIDESGMPKERFSAEFPKEGPSILRIQQVVRGDSAAYFCASSPTTENYEQYFGPGTRLTVT.

The rearrangement uses TRBV30 and TRBJ2-7, with 8 nucleotides matching TRBD1. CDR1 and CDR2 (germline): GTSNPN, SVGIG (reference sequence). V trimming: 0 bases; J trimming: 3 bases; junction bases outside the gene matches: 7. The CDR3 loop spans 15 amino acids. The CDR3 here is CAWSVLAGQGYEQYF. The CDR3 coding sequence is TGTGCCTGGAGTGTACTCGCCGGACAGGGCTACGAGCAGTACTTC.

This sequence joins TRBV2 and TRBJ2-1; 9 positions agree with TRBD2. The CDR3 extends over 13 amino acids. J gave up 8 bases and V 8 bases, and 7 bases lay outside the gene matches. In germline, CDR1 is SNHLY, CDR2 FYNNEI. The CDR3 reads CASGLAGVDEQFF. For the CDR3, the DNA is TGTGCCAGCGGCTTAGCGGGAGTTGATGAGCAGTTCTTC.

The rearrangement links TRBV14 to TRBJ2-1; D call uncertain. Per the germline V gene, CDR1 is SGHDN and CDR2 is FVKESK. Trimming stripped 5 bases from V and 1 base from J, with 12 bases between. The CDR3 has 15 amino acids. The CDR3 is CASSVLVVSYNEQFF. CDR3 in DNA: TGTGCCAGCAGCGTCTTAGTGGTGTCCTACAATGAGCAGTTCTTC. Drawing the rest from reference TRBV14 and TRBJ2-1, the complete variable domain is EAGVTQFPSHSVIEKGQTVTLRCDPISGHDNLYWYRRVMGKEIKFLLHFVKESKQDESGMPNNRFLAERTGGTYSTLKVQPAELEDSGVYFCASSVLVVSYNEQFFGPGTRLTVL.

Comment on this clone: Other nucleotide sequences from this sample produce the same CDR3. The J gene is TRBJ1-5, the V gene TRBV6-5; D is undetermined. Trimming took 0 bases from V and 6 from J, leaving 6 bases between them. There are 13 residues in the CDR3. Germline values: CDR1 MNHEY, CDR2 SVGAGI. The CDR3 sequence is CASSYSPGQPQHF. The DNA for the CDR3 is TGTGCCAGCAGTTACTCCCCAGGTCAGCCCCAGCATTTT.

In this sample, this clone turned up a few times. The chain carries TRBV30 and TRBJ2-1; 12 nucleotides line up with TRBD2. Looked up from germline, CDR1 is GTSNPN and CDR2 is SVGIG (reference sequence). V shed 3 bases, J shed 1 base, and the junction held 10 bases outside the gene matches. The CDR3 has 18 amino acids. CDR3 protein: CAWRGRTSGTHSYNEQFF. CDR3 in DNA: TGTGCCTGGAGGGGTCGGACTAGCGGGACCCATTCCTACAATGAGCAGTTCTTC.

The chain combines TRBV28 with TRBJ1-4; TRBD1 might be the D (6 bases). Trimming cost V 3 bases and J 3 bases, with 11 bases left between them. CDR3 size: 15 residues. Germline CDR1 and CDR2: MDHEN and SYDVKM. CDR3: CASSLGGAANEKLFF. The CDR3 nucleotides are TGTGCCAGCAGTTTGGGGGGGGCTGCTAATGAAAAACTGTTTTTT.

The V and J genes are TRBV5-4 and TRBJ1-6, with unresolved D. The CDR3 has 14 residues. Germline CDR1 is SGHNT and CDR2 is YYREEE (reference sequence). Trimming removed 4 bases at V and 6 bases at J, with 11 bases between. The CDR3 is CASSPPGSNSPLHF. The CDR3 DNA reads as TGTGCCAGCAGCCCTCCCGGGTCTAATTCACCCCTCCACTTT.